One and the same sample provided the 13 T cell receptor beta chains below, sequenced in a study of blood T cells in healthy people across ages. A second PCR of roughly 7 to 11 cycles used a sample-barcoded 5' primer and a J-beta primer mix. TCRdb redid the calling of the 5' RACE reads with MiXCR, one entry per CDR3 protein. The sample contains 850,000 or so distinct CDR3 sequences, around 26% of which appear only once. The sample consisted of blood. The receptors originated from a woman of 80 years or more in good health.

J is TRBJ1-6 and V is TRBV10-3; D is perhaps TRBD1 (5 bases). V was pared by 0 bases and J by 9 bases, with 12 bases between. Germline assignment: CDR1 ENHRY and CDR2 SYGVKD. There are 15 residues in the CDR3. CDR3 bases: TGTGCCATCAGTGAGTCAGCAGGGAGCGGTTCACCCCTCCACTTT. This gives the protein CAISESAGSGSPLHF.

This clonotype was observed many times. The genes are TRBV20-1 and TRBJ1-4; 9 bases fit TRBD1. Germline CDR1 DFQATT, CDR2 SNEGSKA (reference sequence). This CDR3 spans 13 amino acids. J gave up 8 bases and V 4 bases, and 5 bases lay outside the gene matches. CDR3 sequence (DNA): TGCAGTGCTAAACAGGGGGCGAACGAAAAACTGTTTTTT. Translation gives CSAKQGANEKLFF.

V is TRBV12-3 or TRBV12-4 and J is TRBJ2-3, with D possibly matching TRBD2 (5 bases). V was cut by 1 base and J by 5 bases, with 10 bases left in between. This CDR3 region has 14 residues. The CDR3 region has the DNA TGTGCCAGCAGTTTAGGGGTGAGCGGAGATACGCAGTATTTT. Protein: CASSLGVSGDTQYF.

This clonotype was detected once. CDR3: CASRSGALNQPQHF. DNA for the CDR3: TGTGCCAGCAGGTCAGGGGCTCTTAATCAGCCCCAGCATTTT. This chain joins TRBV12-3 or TRBV12-4 and TRBJ1-5; perhaps TRBD1 as D (6 bases). This CDR3 has 14 residues. V was cut by 6 bases and J by 4 bases, with 13 bases left in between.

V gene TRBV18 combines with J gene TRBJ2-1; TRBD2 matches at 7 bases. Germline CDR1 reads KGHSH; CDR2 reads LQKENI. V shed 3 bases, J shed 3 bases, and the junction held 8 bases outside the gene matches. The CDR3 has 16 residues. The CDR3 reads CASSPGRSSGYNEQFF. The CDR3 nucleotides read TGTGCCAGCTCACCTGGGAGGTCTAGCGGCTACAATGAGCAGTTCTTC.

This clonotype showed up many times. The V and J genes are TRBV10-2 and TRBJ2-7; tentative D call: TRBD2 (5 bases). The CDR3 contains 15 residues. Germline loops: CDR1 WSHSY, CDR2 SAAADI. Trimming stripped 3 bases from V and 1 base from J, with 13 bases between. The CDR3 loop is CASSDRGIISYEQYF. The CDR3 bases are TGCGCCAGCAGTGATAGAGGGATTATTTCCTACGAGCAGTACTTC.

At least ten counts were recorded for this clonotype. CDR3 in DNA: TGTGCCAGCAGCCGTGACCCAGCCGGCAATCAGCCCCAGCATTTT. Translated, it gives CASSRDPAGNQPQHF. The chain links TRBV6-2 or TRBV6-3 to TRBJ1-5; D ambiguous. The V gene lost 6 bases and the J gene lost 2 bases, with 14 bases spanning the gap. Germline V gene lookup returns CDR1 MNHEY and CDR2 SVGEGT. This CDR3 is 15 amino acids long.

This clonotype was counted many times. In DNA, the CDR3 is TGTGCCAGCAGCTCACCGTCGGGACTAGCGGGGGGCGGAAATGAGCAGTTCTTC. Its translation is CASSSPSGLAGGGNEQFF. This chain uses TRBV7-2 with TRBJ2-1; 15 bases fit TRBD2. V was clipped by 4 bases and J by 7 bases; unmatched bases: 11. This CDR3 spans 18 amino acids. In germline, CDR1 is SGHTA, CDR2 FQGNSA.

Of note for this clonotype: The junction and the germline gene differ at one end; a read error may be behind it. The gene calls are TRBV6-1 and TRBJ2-7; 7 nucleotides line up with TRBD1. The length of the CDR3 is 13 residues. Germline-derived CDR1 and CDR2 are MNHNS and SASEGT. CDR3 in amino acids: CASSGQGRNERYF. CDR3 in DNA: TGTGCCAGCAGTGGACAGGGTCGGAACGAGCGGTACTTC.

V usage is TRBV7-6 and J usage is TRBJ2-7, with D perhaps matching TRBD1 (5 bases). This CDR3 is built from 12 residues. V gave up 8 bases and J gave up 5 bases, with 13 bases separating them. From germline, CDR1 is SGHVS and CDR2 FNYEAQ. The CDR3 reads CASGQGGNEQYF. The CDR3 DNA reads TGTGCCAGCGGGCAGGGCGGAAACGAGCAGTACTTC.

The genes are TRBV7-9 and TRBJ1-2, with D hard to call. In germline, CDR1 is SEHNR, CDR2 FQNEAQ (reference sequence). V shed 1 base and J shed 6 bases, with 6 bases lying between them. The CDR3 is made up of 12 amino acids. This chain's CDR3 is CASSLGPDGYTF. CDR3 bases: TGTGCCAGCAGCTTAGGGCCGGATGGCTACACCTTC.

This clonotype was recorded at least ten times. J is TRBJ1-2 and V is TRBV7-9, with 9 bases matching TRBD1. This CDR3 is built from 16 residues. V dropped 7 bases and J dropped 6; count of bases not matched to a gene: 15. Germline V lookup: CDR1 SEHNR, CDR2 FQNEAQ (reference sequence). The CDR3 loop reads CASTPTYRDREDGYTF. The DNA for the CDR3 is TGTGCCAGCACCCCAACCTACCGGGACAGGGAGGATGGCTACACCTTC.

This clonotype has a handful of counts. This clone may be a read error of a much larger clone one base away. The rearrangement links TRBV6-5 to TRBJ1-2; perhaps TRBD1 as D (6 bases). Between the trimmed V and J ends, which lost 7 bases and 2 bases, there was a span of 20 bases. CDR1 and CDR2 (germline): MNHEY, SVGAGI. This CDR3 has 16 residues. Here the CDR3 DNA reads TGTGCCAGCAAATGGCTCACTGGGGGGCAGAACTATGGCTACACCTTC. Translating gives CASKWLTGGQNYGYTF.